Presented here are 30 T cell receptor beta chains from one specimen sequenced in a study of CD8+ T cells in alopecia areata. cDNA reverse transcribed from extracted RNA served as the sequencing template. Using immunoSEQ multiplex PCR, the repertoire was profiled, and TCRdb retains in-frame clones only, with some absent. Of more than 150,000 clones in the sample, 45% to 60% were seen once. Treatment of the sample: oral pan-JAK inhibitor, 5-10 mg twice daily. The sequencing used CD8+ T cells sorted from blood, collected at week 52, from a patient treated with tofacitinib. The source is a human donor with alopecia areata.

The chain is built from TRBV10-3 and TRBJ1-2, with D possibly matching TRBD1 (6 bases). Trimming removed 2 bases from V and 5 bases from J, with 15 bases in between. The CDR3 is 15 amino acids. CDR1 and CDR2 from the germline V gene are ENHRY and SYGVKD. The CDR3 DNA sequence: TGTGCCATCAGTGAGGCCCAACAGGGAAAGTATGGCTACACCTTC. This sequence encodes CAISEAQQGKYGYTF.

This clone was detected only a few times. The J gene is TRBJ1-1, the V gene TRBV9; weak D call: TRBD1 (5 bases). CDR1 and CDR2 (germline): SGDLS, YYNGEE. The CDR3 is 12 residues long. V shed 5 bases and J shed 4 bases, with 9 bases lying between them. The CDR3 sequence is CASSPGSTEAFF. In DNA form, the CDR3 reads TGTGCCAGCAGTCCAGGGTCCACTGAAGCTTTCTTT.

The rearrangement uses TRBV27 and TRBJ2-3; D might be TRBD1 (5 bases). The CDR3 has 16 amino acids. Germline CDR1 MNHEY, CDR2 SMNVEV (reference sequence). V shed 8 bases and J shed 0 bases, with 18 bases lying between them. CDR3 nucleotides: TGTGCCAGCTCCCCCTTACAGGAGTTAAGCACAGATACGCAGTATTTT. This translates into CASSPLQELSTDTQYF.

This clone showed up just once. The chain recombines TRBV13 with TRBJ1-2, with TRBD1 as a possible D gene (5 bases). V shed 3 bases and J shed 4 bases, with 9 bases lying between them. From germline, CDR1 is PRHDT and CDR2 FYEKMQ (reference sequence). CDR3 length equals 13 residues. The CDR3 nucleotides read TGTGCCAGCAGCTTGCGGGGCGGCTATGGCTACACCTTC. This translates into CASSLRGGYGYTF.

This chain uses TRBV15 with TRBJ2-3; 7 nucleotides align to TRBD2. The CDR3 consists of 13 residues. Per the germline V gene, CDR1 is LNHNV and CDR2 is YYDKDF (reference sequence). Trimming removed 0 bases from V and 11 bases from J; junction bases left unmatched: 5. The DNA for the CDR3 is TGTGCCACCAGCAGAGACGGGGGGTCGGGGCAGTATTTT. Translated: CATSRDGGSGQYF.

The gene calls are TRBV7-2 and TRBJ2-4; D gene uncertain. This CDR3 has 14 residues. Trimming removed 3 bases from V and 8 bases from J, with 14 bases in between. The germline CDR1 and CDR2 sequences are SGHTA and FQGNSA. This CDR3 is CASSFNPTADIQYF. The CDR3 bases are TGTGCCAGCAGCTTTAACCCCACGGCGGACATTCAGTACTTC.

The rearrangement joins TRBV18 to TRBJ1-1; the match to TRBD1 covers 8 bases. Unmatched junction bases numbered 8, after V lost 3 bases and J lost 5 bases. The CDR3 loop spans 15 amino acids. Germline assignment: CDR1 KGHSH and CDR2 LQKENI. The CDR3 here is CASSPSRGRLTEAFF. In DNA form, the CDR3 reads TGTGCCAGCTCACCCTCCAGGGGGCGACTTACTGAAGCTTTCTTT.

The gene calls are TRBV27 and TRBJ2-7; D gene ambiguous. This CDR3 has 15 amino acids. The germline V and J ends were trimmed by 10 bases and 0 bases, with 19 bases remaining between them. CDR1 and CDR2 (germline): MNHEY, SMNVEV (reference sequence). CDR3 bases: TGTGCCACTCTGGGCTGGGGTCCAGACTCCTACGAGCAGTACTTC. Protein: CATLGWGPDSYEQYF.

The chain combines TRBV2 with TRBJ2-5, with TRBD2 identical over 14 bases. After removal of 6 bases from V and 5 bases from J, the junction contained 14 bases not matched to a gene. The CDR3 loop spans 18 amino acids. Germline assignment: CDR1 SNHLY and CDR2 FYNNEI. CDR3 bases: TGTGCCAGCAGGGAGACTAGCGGGGGGGCCGGACCATCCGAGACCCAGTACTTC. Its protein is CASRETSGGAGPSETQYF.

In DNA form, the CDR3 reads TGTGCCAGCGGGACAGCTTATAATTCACCCCTCCACTTT. Translated, it gives CASGTAYNSPLHF. V and J are TRBV14 and TRBJ1-6, with TRBD1 identical over 7 bases. Germline V lookup: CDR1 SGHDN, CDR2 FVKESK. The ends lost 8 bases at V and 4 bases at J; junction bases unmatched: 2. The CDR3 length is 13 residues.

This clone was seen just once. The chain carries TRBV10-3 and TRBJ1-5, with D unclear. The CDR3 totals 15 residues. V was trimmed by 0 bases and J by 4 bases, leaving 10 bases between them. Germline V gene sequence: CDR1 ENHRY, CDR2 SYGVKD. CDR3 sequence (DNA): TGTGCCATCAGTGAGTCGGGAGGGAGTAATCAGCCCCAGCATTTT. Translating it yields CAISESGGSNQPQHF.

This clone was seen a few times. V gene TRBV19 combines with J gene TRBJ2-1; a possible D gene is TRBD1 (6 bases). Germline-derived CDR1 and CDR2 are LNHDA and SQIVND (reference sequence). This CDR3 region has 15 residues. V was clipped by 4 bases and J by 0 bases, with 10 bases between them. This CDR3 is CASSKTGSSYNEQFF. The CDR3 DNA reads TGTGCCAGTAGTAAAACAGGGAGCTCCTACAATGAGCAGTTCTTC.

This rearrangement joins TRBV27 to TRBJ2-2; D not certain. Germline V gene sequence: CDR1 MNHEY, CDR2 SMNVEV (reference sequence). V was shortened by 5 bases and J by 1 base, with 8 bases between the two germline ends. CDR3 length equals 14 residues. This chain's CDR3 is CASSLTGNTGELFF. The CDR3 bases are TGTGCCAGCAGTCTAACCGGGAACACCGGGGAGCTGTTTTTT.

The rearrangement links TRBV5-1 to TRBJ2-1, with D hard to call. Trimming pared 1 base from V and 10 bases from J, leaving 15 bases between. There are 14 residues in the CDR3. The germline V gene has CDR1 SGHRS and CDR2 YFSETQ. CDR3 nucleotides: TGCGCCAGCAGCTTGAGACAAGCAGGATTCGAGCAGTTCTTC. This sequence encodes CASSLRQAGFEQFF.

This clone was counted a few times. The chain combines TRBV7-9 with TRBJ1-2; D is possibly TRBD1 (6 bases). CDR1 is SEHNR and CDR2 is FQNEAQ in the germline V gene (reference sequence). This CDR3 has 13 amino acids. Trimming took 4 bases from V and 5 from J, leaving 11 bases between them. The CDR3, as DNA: TGTGCCAGCAGCTACCGCACAGGGTATGGCTACACCTTC. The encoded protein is CASSYRTGYGYTF. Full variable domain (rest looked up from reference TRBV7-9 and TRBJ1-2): DTGVSQNPRHKITKRGQNVTFRCDPISEHNRLYWYRQTLGQGPEFLTYFQNEAQLEKSRLLSDRFSAERPKGSFSTLEIQRTEQGDSAMYLCASSYRTGYGYTFGSGTRLTVV.

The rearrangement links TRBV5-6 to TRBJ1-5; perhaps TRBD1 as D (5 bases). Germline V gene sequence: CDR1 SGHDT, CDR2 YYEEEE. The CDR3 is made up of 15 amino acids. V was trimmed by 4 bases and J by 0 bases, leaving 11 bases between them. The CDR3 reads CASSRDLDSNQPQHF. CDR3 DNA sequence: TGTGCCAGCAGCCGGGACCTAGATAGCAATCAGCCCCAGCATTTT. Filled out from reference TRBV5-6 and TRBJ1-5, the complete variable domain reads DAGVTQSPTHLIKTRGQQVTLRCSPKSGHDTVSWYQQALGQGPQFIFQYYEEEERQRGNFPDRFSGHQFPNYSSELNVNALLLGDSALYLCASSRDLDSNQPQHFGDGTRLSIL.

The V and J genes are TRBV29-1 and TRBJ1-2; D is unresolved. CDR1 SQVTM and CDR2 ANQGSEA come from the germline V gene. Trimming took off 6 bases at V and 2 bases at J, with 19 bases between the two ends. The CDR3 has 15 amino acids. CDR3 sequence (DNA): TGCAGCGTCACACTGCTTGTGGCAGACAACTATGGCTACACCTTC. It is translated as CSVTLLVADNYGYTF.

CDR3 loop: CASRGPNQQGLEEKLFF. The CDR3 DNA follows: TGTGCCAGCAGGGGACCTAACCAACAGGGGCTCGAGGAAAAACTGTTTTTT. The chain recombines TRBV25-1 with TRBJ1-4; TRBD1 agrees at 7 bases. Germline loops: CDR1 MGHDK, CDR2 SYGVNS. CDR3 length: 17 amino acids. The junction had 18 bases not matched to a gene; V was cut back by 6 bases and J by 8 bases.

The CDR3 nucleotides are TGTGCCAGCAGTGGGGGACAGCCCTACAATGAGCAGTTCTTC. It codes for CASSGGQPYNEQFF. This sequence joins TRBV27 and TRBJ2-1, with 7 bases lining up with TRBD1. From germline, CDR1 is MNHEY and CDR2 SMNVEV (reference sequence). Trimming cost V 5 bases and J 2 bases; bases outside gene matches: 3. The CDR3 loop spans 14 amino acids.

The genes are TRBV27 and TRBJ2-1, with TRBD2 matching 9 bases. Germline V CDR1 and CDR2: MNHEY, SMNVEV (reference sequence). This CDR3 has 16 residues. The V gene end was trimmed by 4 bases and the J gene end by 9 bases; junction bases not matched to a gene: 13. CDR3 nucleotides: TGTGCCAGCAGTTACCCCGGCGGGGGGGCCCTTGGTGAGCAGTTCTTC. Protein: CASSYPGGGALGEQFF.

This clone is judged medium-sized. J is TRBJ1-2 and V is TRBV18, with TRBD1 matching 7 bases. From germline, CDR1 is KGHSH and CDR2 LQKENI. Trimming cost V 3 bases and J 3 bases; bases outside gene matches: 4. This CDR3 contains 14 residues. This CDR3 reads CASSPRQGDYGYTF. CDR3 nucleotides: TGTGCCAGCTCACCTCGACAGGGTGACTATGGCTACACCTTC. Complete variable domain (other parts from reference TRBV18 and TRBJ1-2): NAGVMQNPRHLVRRRGQEARLRCSPMKGHSHVYWYRQLPEEGLKFMVYLQKENIIDESGMPKERFSAEFPKEGPSILRIQQVVRGDSAAYFCASSPRQGDYGYTFGSGTRLTVV.

The CDR3 loop reads CASSLSIGRQETQYF. The CDR3, as DNA: TGCGCCAGCAGCTTGAGTATCGGGAGGCAAGAGACCCAGTACTTC. The chain couples TRBV5-1 to TRBJ2-5; 7 bases align to TRBD2. V dropped 1 base and J dropped 2; count of bases not matched to a gene: 5. Germline V gene data show CDR1 as SGHRS and CDR2 as YFSETQ. The CDR3 has 15 amino acids.

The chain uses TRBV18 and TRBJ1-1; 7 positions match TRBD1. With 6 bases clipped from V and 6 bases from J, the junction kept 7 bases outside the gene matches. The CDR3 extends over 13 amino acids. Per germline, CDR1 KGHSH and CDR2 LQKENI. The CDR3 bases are TGTGCCAGCTCGCCTGACAGGGTTTCTGAAGCTTTCTTT. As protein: CASSPDRVSEAFF.

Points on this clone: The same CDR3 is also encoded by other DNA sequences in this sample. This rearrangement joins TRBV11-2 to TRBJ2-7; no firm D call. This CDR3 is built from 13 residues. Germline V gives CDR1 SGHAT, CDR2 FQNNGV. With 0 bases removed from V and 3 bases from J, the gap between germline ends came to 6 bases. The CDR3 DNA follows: TGTGCCAGCAGCTTAGATAGAGACTACGAGCAGTACTTC. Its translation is CASSLDRDYEQYF. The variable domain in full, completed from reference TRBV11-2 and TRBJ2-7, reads EAGVAQSPRYKIIEKRQSVAFWCNPISGHATLYWYQQILGQGPKLLIQFQNNGVVDDSQLPKDRFSAERLKGVDSTLKIQPAKLEDSAVYLCASSLDRDYEQYFGPGTRLTVT.

The CDR3 protein is CASSYSGGATDTQYF. Written as DNA, the CDR3 is TGTGCCAGCAGTTACAGCGGGGGGGCCACAGATACGCAGTATTTT. This chain uses TRBV6-5 with TRBJ2-3, with 10 positions matching TRBD2. The CDR3 covers 15 residues. The germline V gene has CDR1 MNHEY and CDR2 SVGAGI. J lost 2 bases, V lost 2 bases, and 1 base had no gene match.

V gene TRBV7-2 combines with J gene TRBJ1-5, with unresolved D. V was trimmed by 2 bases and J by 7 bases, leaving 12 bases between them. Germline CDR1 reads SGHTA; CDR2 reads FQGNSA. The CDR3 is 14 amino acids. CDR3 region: CASSLNRVGQPQHF. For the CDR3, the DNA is TGTGCCAGCAGCTTAAATCGCGTAGGACAGCCCCAGCATTTT.

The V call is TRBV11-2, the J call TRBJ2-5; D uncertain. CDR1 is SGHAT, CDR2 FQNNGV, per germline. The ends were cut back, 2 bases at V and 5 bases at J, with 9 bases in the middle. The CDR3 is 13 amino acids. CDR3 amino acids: CASSLYLGETQYF. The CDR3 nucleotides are TGTGCCAGCAGCTTATATCTGGGGGAGACCCAGTACTTC.

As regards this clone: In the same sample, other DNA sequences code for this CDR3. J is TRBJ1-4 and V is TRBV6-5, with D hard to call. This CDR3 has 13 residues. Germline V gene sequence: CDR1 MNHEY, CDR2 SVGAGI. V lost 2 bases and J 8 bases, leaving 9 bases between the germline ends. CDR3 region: CASSYTPGEKLFF. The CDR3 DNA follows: TGTGCCAGCAGTTACACCCCGGGAGAAAAACTGTTTTTT.

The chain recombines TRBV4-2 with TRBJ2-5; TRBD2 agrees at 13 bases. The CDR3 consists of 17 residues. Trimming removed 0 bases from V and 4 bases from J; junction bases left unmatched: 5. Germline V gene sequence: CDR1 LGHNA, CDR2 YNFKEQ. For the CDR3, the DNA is TGTGCCAGCAGCCAAGATACCACTAGCGGGGGGGGAGAGACCCAGTACTTC. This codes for CASSQDTTSGGGETQYF.

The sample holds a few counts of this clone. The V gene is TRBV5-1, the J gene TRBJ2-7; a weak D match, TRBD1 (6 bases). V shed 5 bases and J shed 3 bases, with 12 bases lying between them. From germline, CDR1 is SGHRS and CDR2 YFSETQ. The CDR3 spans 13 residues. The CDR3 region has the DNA TGCGCCAGCAGTTCCCAGGACAGCTACGAGCAGTACTTC. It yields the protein CASSSQDSYEQYF.